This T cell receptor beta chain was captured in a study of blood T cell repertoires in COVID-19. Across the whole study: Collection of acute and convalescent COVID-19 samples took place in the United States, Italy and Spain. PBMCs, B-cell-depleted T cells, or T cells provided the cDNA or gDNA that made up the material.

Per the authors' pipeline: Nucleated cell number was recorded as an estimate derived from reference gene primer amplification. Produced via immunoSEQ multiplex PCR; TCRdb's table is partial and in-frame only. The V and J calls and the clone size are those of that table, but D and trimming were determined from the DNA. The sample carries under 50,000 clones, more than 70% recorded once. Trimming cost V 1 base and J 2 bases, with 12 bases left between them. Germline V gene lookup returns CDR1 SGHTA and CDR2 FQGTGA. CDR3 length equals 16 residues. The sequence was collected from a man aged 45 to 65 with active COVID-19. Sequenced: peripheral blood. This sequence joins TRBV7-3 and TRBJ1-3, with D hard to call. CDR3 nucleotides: TGTGCCAGCAGCTTAAACCCCGGGGATGCTGGAAACACCATATATTTT. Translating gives CASSLNPGDAGNTIYF. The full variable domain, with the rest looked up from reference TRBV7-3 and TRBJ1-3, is GAGVSQTPSNKVTEKGKYVELRCDPISGHTALYWYRQSLGQGPEFLIYFQGTGAADDSGLPNDRFFAVRPEGSVSTLKIQRTERGDSAVYLCASSLNPGDAGNTIYFGEGSWLTVV.